The 8 T cell receptor beta chains presented below share a single source sample, sequenced in a study of blood T cell repertoires in COVID-19. Here immunoSEQ multiplex PCR was the method, and the copy in TCRdb shows in-frame clones only, minus some. The table lists 200,000 to 250,000 clones, approximately 90% of them singletons, with 10% to 12% in the top ten. The sequenced material came from PBMCs or T cells enriched from blood (not recorded which). The receptors originated from a man younger than 45 who had recovered from COVID-19.

The rearrangement joins TRBV25-1 to TRBJ2-1; TRBD2 matches at 10 bases. In germline, CDR1 is MGHDK, CDR2 SYGVNS. Losses at the gene ends were 3 bases for V and 6 bases for J; bases not matched to a gene: 11. The CDR3 spans 17 residues. In nucleotides, the CDR3 is TGTGCCAGCAGTGAGTCCCAAACTAGCGGGATTTTCAATGAGCAGTTCTTC. Translated: CASSESQTSGIFNEQFF.

J is TRBJ2-3 and V is TRBV5-1; 7 bases fit TRBD1. CDR1 SGHRS and CDR2 YFSETQ come from the germline V gene. The V gene end was trimmed by 5 bases and the J gene end by 0 bases; junction bases not matched to a gene: 6. This CDR3 comprises 15 residues. This CDR3 is CASRPGQPSTDTQYF. CDR3 sequence (DNA): TGCGCCAGCAGGCCGGGACAGCCGAGCACAGATACGCAGTATTTT. Drawing the rest from reference TRBV5-1 and TRBJ2-3, the complete variable domain is KAGVTQTPRYLIKTRGQQVTLSCSPISGHRSVSWYQQTPGQGLQFLFEYFSETQRNKGNFPGRFSGRQFSNSRSEMNVSTLELGDSALYLCASRPGQPSTDTQYFGPGTRLTVL.

This chain uses TRBV5-8 with TRBJ1-2; 8 positions agree with TRBD1. The junction had 6 bases not matched to a gene; V was cut back by 7 bases and J by 4 bases. This CDR3 is built from 13 residues. The germline V gene encodes CDR1 SGHTS and CDR2 YDEGEE. Here the CDR3 DNA reads TGTGCCAGCTCCCTCCAGGGGGCCTATGGCTACACCTTC. Its translation is CASSLQGAYGYTF.

The DNA for the CDR3 is TGTGCCAGCAGCCCCGGGACTAGCGTGGGTGGGACCCAGTACTTC. It yields the protein CASSPGTSVGGTQYF. The rearrangement joins TRBV28 to TRBJ2-5; 10 nucleotides line up with TRBD2. This CDR3 contains 15 residues. Germline-derived CDR1 and CDR2 are MDHEN and SYDVKM. V was pared by 6 bases and J by 7 bases, with 11 bases of the junction left unmatched.

The chain employs TRBV2 and TRBJ2-2, with D unresolved. Germline loops: CDR1 SNHLY, CDR2 FYNNEI. V was trimmed by 7 bases and J by 0 bases, leaving 6 bases between them. The CDR3 length is 13 residues. CDR3 loop: CASMAANTGELFF. CDR3 DNA: TGTGCCAGCATGGCGGCGAACACCGGGGAGCTGTTTTTT.

The chain carries TRBV9 and TRBJ1-1, with a tentative D call TRBD1 (5 bases). Looked up from germline, CDR1 is SGDLS and CDR2 is YYNGEE. This CDR3 is built from 15 residues. V lost 0 bases to trimming and J lost 4 bases, with 13 bases between them. This CDR3 reads CASSVGGQGRTEAFF. CDR3 in DNA: TGTGCCAGCAGCGTAGGTGGTCAGGGTCGCACTGAAGCTTTCTTT.

The chain links TRBV28 to TRBJ2-1; no firm D call. CDR1 is MDHEN and CDR2 is SYDVKM in the germline V gene. The CDR3 contains 13 residues. V was trimmed by 5 bases and J by 9 bases, leaving 14 bases between them. The CDR3 region has the DNA TGTGCCAGCAGTCCTCCTGCGGCCCCTGAGCAGTTCTTC. The encoded protein is CASSPPAAPEQFF.

This clone occurred once. This sequence joins TRBV10-1 and TRBJ1-2; maybe TRBD1 (5 bases). Germline CDR1 and CDR2: WNHNN and SYGVQD (reference sequence). Trimming took off 3 bases at V and 2 bases at J, with 7 bases between the two ends. The CDR3 sequence is 13 residues long. In DNA, the CDR3 is TGCGCCAGCAGTGACCGGGGGAACTATGGCTACACCTTC. It translates to CASSDRGNYGYTF.